The 23 T cell receptor beta chains below all came from one sample that was sequenced in a study of blood T cell repertoires in COVID-19. TCRdb keeps only in-frame clones here, not all; method: immunoSEQ multiplex PCR. This table has over 200,000 clones, 82% appearing once. Sequencing input: peripheral blood. The receptors shown here come from a woman in her 40s with acute or convalescent COVID-19.

The rearrangement joins TRBV4-1 to TRBJ2-1, with D maybe TRBD2 (6 bases). The CDR3 totals 15 residues. V shed 3 bases and J shed 1 base, with 10 bases lying between them. In germline, CDR1 is MGHRA, CDR2 YSYEKL. This CDR3 reads CASSQVAGSYNEQFF. CDR3 coding DNA: TGCGCCAGCAGCCAGGTCGCGGGGTCCTACAATGAGCAGTTCTTC.

V is TRBV9 and J is TRBJ2-3; weak D call: TRBD2 (5 bases). Per germline, CDR1 SGDLS and CDR2 YYNGEE. Trimming took 3 bases from V and 4 from J, leaving 12 bases between them. This CDR3 has 14 amino acids. The CDR3 is CASSDVRGSDTQYF. The CDR3, as DNA: TGTGCCAGCAGCGACGTTCGAGGGTCAGATACGCAGTATTTT.

The chain is built from TRBV4-1 and TRBJ1-2; D ambiguous. V lost 0 bases and J 3 bases, leaving 26 bases between the germline ends. Germline V gene lookup returns CDR1 MGHRA and CDR2 YSYEKL. This CDR3 is 20 amino acids long. The CDR3 reads CASSQDREGSTFKNYYGYTF. CDR3 sequence (DNA): TGCGCCAGCAGCCAAGATCGTGAGGGCAGCACGTTTAAAAACTACTATGGCTACACCTTC.

The gene calls are TRBV7-2 and TRBJ1-4, with TRBD1 as a possible D gene (6 bases). The CDR3 totals 14 residues. Germline loops: CDR1 SGHTA, CDR2 FQGNSA. Trimming took off 2 bases at V and 14 bases at J, with 18 bases between the two ends. The CDR3 here is CASSLNADRSPLFF. The CDR3 region has the DNA TGTGCCAGCAGCTTAAATGCGGACAGATCGCCCCTGTTTTTT.

The chain joins TRBV30 to TRBJ1-1, with TRBD1 identical over 10 bases. The trim removed 1 base at V and 6 bases at J, leaving 5 bases unmatched. Germline V gene sequence: CDR1 GTSNPN, CDR2 SVGIG (reference sequence). This CDR3 has 14 amino acids. CDR3 loop: CAWSDTDRGAEAFF. Written as DNA, the CDR3 is TGTGCCTGGAGTGATACGGACAGGGGGGCTGAAGCTTTCTTT.

The chain uses TRBV18 and TRBJ2-1, with D possibly TRBD2 on 6 matching bases. The CDR3 has 17 amino acids. V lost 0 bases, J lost 9 bases, and 21 bases lay in between. Germline values: CDR1 KGHSH, CDR2 LQKENI. CDR3 amino acids: CASSPPSGASYGSEQFF. Written as DNA, the CDR3 is TGTGCCAGCTCACCACCGTCCGGAGCCTCATACGGGAGTGAGCAGTTCTTC.

This clone was counted only a few times. The chain couples TRBV7-2 to TRBJ2-7, with a weak D call TRBD1 (5 bases). V lost 1 base to trimming and J lost 6 bases, with 13 bases between them. The germline gives CDR1 SGHTA, CDR2 FQGNSA. This CDR3 contains 14 residues. Here the CDR3 DNA reads TGTGCCAGCAGCTTAGTAGGGAAGGGGTCCGAGCAGTACTTC. Amino acid sequence: CASSLVGKGSEQYF. Supplemented by reference TRBV7-2 and TRBJ2-7, the full variable domain reads GAGVSQSPSNKVTEKGKDVELRCDPISGHTALYWYRQSLGQGLEFLIYFQGNSAPDKSGLPSDRFSAERTGGSVSTLTIQRTQQEDSAVYLCASSLVGKGSEQYFGPGTRLTVT.

The chain combines TRBV30 with TRBJ2-1; TRBD1 is a possible D gene (6 bases). Germline V gene data show CDR1 as GTSNPN and CDR2 as SVGIG (reference sequence). The CDR3 length is 15 residues. V was pared by 2 bases and J by 6 bases, with 17 bases between. The CDR3 DNA follows: TGTGCCTGGAGTAGACTACTAGAAGGGGGCAATGAGCAGTTCTTC. It yields the protein CAWSRLLEGGNEQFF.

The rearrangement uses TRBV5-1 and TRBJ2-7, with 8 bases matching TRBD1. The CDR3 loop spans 16 amino acids. In germline, CDR1 is SGHRS, CDR2 YFSETQ. Trimming took 4 bases from V and 0 from J; bases not matched to a gene: 9. CDR3 nucleotides: TGCGCCAGCAGCCTTCGGACAGGGATGAGCTCCTACGAGCAGTACTTC. This translates into CASSLRTGMSSYEQYF.

V is TRBV27 and J is TRBJ1-2, with D hard to call. V was trimmed by 8 bases and J by 7 bases, leaving 14 bases between them. CDR1 MNHEY and CDR2 SMNVEV come from the germline V gene (reference sequence). The CDR3 has 12 residues. As DNA, the CDR3 is TGTGCCAGCCGTGGCGGGGAGGGTGGCTACACCTTC. It encodes CASRGGEGGYTF.

This sequence joins TRBV6-5 and TRBJ2-7; a weak D match, TRBD2 (5 bases). This CDR3 spans 14 amino acids. The V end lost 6 bases, the J end lost 4 bases, and 16 bases lay between the germline ends. Germline CDR1 is MNHEY and CDR2 is SVGAGI. The CDR3 loop is CASSRRGFEYEQYF. CDR3 bases: TGTGCCAGCAGCCGACGGGGATTCGAATACGAGCAGTACTTC.

The gene calls are TRBV27 and TRBJ2-7; the D gene is possibly TRBD2 (5 bases). Per germline, CDR1 MNHEY and CDR2 SMNVEV (reference sequence). The CDR3 runs 12 residues. V lost 4 bases to trimming and J lost 4 bases, with 8 bases between them. The DNA of the CDR3 is TGTGCCAGCAGTTCGGACTTGTACGAGCAGTACTTC. As protein: CASSSDLYEQYF.

The chain is built from TRBV2 and TRBJ2-7; perhaps TRBD1 as D (6 bases). V was pared by 6 bases and J by 2 bases, with 8 bases between. CDR1 SNHLY and CDR2 FYNNEI come from the germline V gene. The CDR3 contains 12 residues. The CDR3, as DNA: TGTGCCAGCAGCAGGGACACCTACGAGCAGTACTTC. This translates into CASSRDTYEQYF. The full variable domain, with the rest looked up from reference TRBV2 and TRBJ2-7, is EPEVTQTPSHQVTQMGQEVILRCVPISNHLYFYWYRQILGQKVEFLVSFYNNEISEKSEIFDDQFSVERPDGSNFTLKIRSTKLEDSAMYFCASSRDTYEQYFGPGTRLTVT.

The chain uses TRBV19 and TRBJ2-1; 10 bases map to TRBD2. V was clipped by 4 bases and J by 6 bases; unmatched bases: 9. Looked up from germline, CDR1 is LNHDA and CDR2 is SQIVND (reference sequence). This CDR3 region has 16 residues. CDR3 DNA: TGTGCCAGTAGTAGGCTAGCGGGGGAAGCTTTCAATGAGCAGTTCTTC. Translating it yields CASSRLAGEAFNEQFF.

This clone was observed a few times. V usage is TRBV2 and J usage is TRBJ2-3, with D possibly TRBD2 on 6 matching bases. CDR1 is SNHLY, CDR2 FYNNEI, per germline. The germline V and J ends were trimmed by 5 bases and 1 base, with 13 bases remaining between them. The CDR3 totals 15 residues. The CDR3 sequence is CASSQRVGGTDTQYF. The DNA for the CDR3 is TGTGCCAGCAGTCAGCGGGTAGGGGGCACAGATACGCAGTATTTT.

V is TRBV7-8 and J is TRBJ1-3; D perhaps matches TRBD1 (5 bases). Germline V gene lookup returns CDR1 SGHVS and CDR2 FQNEAQ. V was clipped by 3 bases and J by 0 bases, with 15 bases between them. This CDR3 has 17 residues. The CDR3: CASSFPGTENSGNTIYF. CDR3 nucleotides: TGTGCCAGCAGCTTCCCCGGGACTGAGAACTCTGGAAACACCATATATTTT.

This clone was detected once. The rearrangement uses TRBV29-1 and TRBJ2-1; the D is unclear. The CDR3 spans 12 residues. Germline V gives CDR1 SQVTM, CDR2 ANQGSEA. Trimming took 3 bases from V and 4 from J, leaving 7 bases between them. This CDR3 reads CSVDRQYNEQFF. Written as DNA, the CDR3 is TGCAGCGTTGATAGACAATACAATGAGCAGTTCTTC.

The chain uses TRBV11-3 and TRBJ2-3; the match to TRBD1 covers 10 bases. Per the germline V gene, CDR1 is SGHNT and CDR2 is YENEEA. The V and J ends lost 7 bases and 0 bases, in that order; junction bases with no gene match: 19. The CDR3 spans 20 residues. The CDR3 sequence is CASTSKPGQGNRLSTDTQYF. The CDR3 DNA reads TGTGCCAGCACCTCTAAGCCGGGACAGGGGAATAGATTAAGCACAGATACGCAGTATTTT.

V is TRBV7-2 and J is TRBJ2-7; TRBD2 is a possible D gene (5 bases). The length of the CDR3 is 15 residues. V was pared by 5 bases and J by 3 bases, with 17 bases between. Germline V gene lookup returns CDR1 SGHTA and CDR2 FQGNSA. In DNA form, the CDR3 reads TGTGCCAGCAGCCCTGAGTTAGGAGAGGGCTACGAGCAGTACTTC. Amino acid sequence: CASSPELGEGYEQYF.

The chain has TRBV10-1 and TRBJ1-3; 8 nucleotides agree with TRBD1. Germline V CDR1 and CDR2: WNHNN, SYGVQD (reference sequence). Losses at the gene ends were 8 bases for V and 4 bases for J; bases not matched to a gene: 4. The CDR3 is made up of 13 amino acids. The DNA for the CDR3 is TGCGCCAGCCTCCGGGACAGGGGAAACACCATATATTTT. Encoded protein: CASLRDRGNTIYF.

The chain carries TRBV10-2 and TRBJ2-7; D call uncertain. The CDR3 contains 15 residues. Germline V lookup: CDR1 WSHSY, CDR2 SAAADI. V lost 0 bases to trimming and J lost 0 bases, with 9 bases between them. In DNA, the CDR3 is TGCGCCAGCAGTGAGTCGTCGCGGTTCTCCTACGAGCAGTACTTC. Encoded protein: CASSESSRFSYEQYF.

The V and J genes are TRBV28 and TRBJ1-2, with D possibly being TRBD1 (6 bases). This CDR3 is built from 13 residues. Per germline, CDR1 MDHEN and CDR2 SYDVKM. V lost 7 bases to trimming and J lost 3 bases, with 12 bases between them. CDR3 DNA: TGTGCCAGCAATGGGGGGGCGGACTATGGCTACACCTTC. Its translation: CASNGGADYGYTF.

The chain recombines TRBV14 with TRBJ2-2; no definite D call. CDR3 size: 13 residues. Looked up from germline, CDR1 is SGHDN and CDR2 is FVKESK. V was trimmed by 0 bases and J by 6 bases, leaving 5 bases between them. CDR3 nucleotides: TGTGCCAGCAGCCAAGATCTCGCCGGGGAGCTGTTTTTT. Its translation: CASSQDLAGELFF.